This TCR beta chain emerged from a study of cytomegalovirus exposure and HLA in healthy donors. 13 Jbeta primers and 60 Vbeta primers were used for the PCR. Here immunoSEQ multiplex PCR was the method, and the copy in TCRdb shows in-frame clones only, minus some. Its listing shows about 64,000 clones. V dropped 0 bases and J dropped 7 bases, with 9 bases sitting between them. The CDR3 loop spans 13 amino acids. Germline values: CDR1 KGHSH, CDR2 LQKENI. On this clone itself: What it binds is unknown.

Study findings and constraints: There were a few CMV-associated chains whose specificity for CMV antigens was confirmed in vitro.

J is TRBJ1-2 and V is TRBV18; D gene uncertain. Sample: PBMCs. The origin of this receptor is a woman aged 18 to 35 in good health and CMV-seronegative. CDR3 loop: CASSPPGFGGYTF. For the CDR3, the DNA is TGTGCCAGCTCACCACCGGGCTTTGGTGGCTACACCTTC. Together with reference TRBV18 and TRBJ1-2, the CDR3 gives the full variable domain: NAGVMQNPRHLVRRRGQEARLRCSPMKGHSHVYWYRQLPEEGLKFMVYLQKENIIDESGMPKERFSAEFPKEGPSILRIQQVVRGDSAAYFCASSPPGFGGYTFGSGTRLTVV.